A single T cell receptor beta chain is shown here with its context. Its antigen is undetermined. Using its own MiXCR run on the RT-PCR reads, TCRdb lists one record per CDR3 protein. This table has about 800,000 distinct CDR3 sequences, roughly 20% appearing once. The data are from a study of response to subunit inactivated influenza vaccine. Whole-study results and caveats: After each seasonal influenza vaccination, few new T cells are recruited, the authors suggested.

Sample: PBMCs from blood, taken less than 6 days after vaccination. This TCR was sampled from a man aged 45-60 years who received an inactivated influenza vaccine.

This chain's CDR3 is CASSSLGGWNQPQHF. Written as DNA, the CDR3 is TGTGCCAGCAGCTCCCTTGGGGGCTGGAATCAGCCCCAGCATTTT. The chain has TRBV7-9 and TRBJ1-5, with D possibly matching TRBD1 (6 bases). With 4 bases removed from V and 4 bases from J, the gap between germline ends came to 14 bases. The length of the CDR3 is 15 residues. From germline, CDR1 is SEHNR and CDR2 FQNEAQ (reference sequence).